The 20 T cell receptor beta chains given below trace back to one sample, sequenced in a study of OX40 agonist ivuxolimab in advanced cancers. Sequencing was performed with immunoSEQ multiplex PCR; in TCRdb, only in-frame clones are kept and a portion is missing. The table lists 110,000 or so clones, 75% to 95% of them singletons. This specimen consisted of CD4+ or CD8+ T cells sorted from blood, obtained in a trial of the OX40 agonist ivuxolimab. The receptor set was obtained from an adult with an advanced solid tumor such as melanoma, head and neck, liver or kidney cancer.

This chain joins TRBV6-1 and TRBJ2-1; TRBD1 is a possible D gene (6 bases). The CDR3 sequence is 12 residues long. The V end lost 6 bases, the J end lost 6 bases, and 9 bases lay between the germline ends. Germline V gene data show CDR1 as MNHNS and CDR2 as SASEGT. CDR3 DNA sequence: TGTGCCAGCAGGGTGGGGGCCAATGAGCAGTTCTTC. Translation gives CASRVGANEQFF.

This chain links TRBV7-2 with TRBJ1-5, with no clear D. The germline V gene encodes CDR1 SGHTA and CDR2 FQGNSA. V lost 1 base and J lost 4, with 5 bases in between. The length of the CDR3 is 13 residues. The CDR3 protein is CASSLGPNQPQHF. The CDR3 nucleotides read TGTGCCAGCAGCTTAGGACCAAATCAGCCCCAGCATTTT.

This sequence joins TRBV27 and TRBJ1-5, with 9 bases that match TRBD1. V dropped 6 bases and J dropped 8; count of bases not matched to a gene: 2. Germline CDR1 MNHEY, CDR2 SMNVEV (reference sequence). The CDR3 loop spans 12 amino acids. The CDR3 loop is CASRQGAEPQHF. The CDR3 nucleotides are TGTGCCAGCAGACAGGGGGCGGAGCCCCAGCATTTT.

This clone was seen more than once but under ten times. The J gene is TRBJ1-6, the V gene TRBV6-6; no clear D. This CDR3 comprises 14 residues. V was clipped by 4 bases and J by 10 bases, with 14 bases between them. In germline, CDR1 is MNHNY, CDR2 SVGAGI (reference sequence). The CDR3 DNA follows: TGTGCCAGCAGTTTACGGGGAGAGGAGTCACCCCTCCACTTT. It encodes CASSLRGEESPLHF.

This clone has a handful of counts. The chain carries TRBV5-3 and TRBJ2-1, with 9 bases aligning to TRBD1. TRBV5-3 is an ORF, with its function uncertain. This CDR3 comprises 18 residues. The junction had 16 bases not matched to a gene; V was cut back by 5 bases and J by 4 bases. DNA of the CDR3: TGTGCCAGAAGACCCTGGGACAGGGCCCTGCGAATGTACAATGAGCAGTTCTTC. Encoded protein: CARRPWDRALRMYNEQFF.

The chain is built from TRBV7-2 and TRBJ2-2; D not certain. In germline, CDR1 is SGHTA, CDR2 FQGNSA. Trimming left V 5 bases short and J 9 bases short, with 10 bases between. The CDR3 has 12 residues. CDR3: CASSPTSRELFF. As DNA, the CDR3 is TGTGCCAGCAGCCCAACCTCCAGGGAGCTGTTTTTT.

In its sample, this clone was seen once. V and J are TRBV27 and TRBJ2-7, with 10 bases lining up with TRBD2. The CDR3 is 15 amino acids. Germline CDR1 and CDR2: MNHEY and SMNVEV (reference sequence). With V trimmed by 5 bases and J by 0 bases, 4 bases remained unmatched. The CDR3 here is CASSPWTSGSYEQYF. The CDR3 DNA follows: TGTGCCAGCAGTCCTTGGACTAGCGGCTCCTACGAGCAGTACTTC.

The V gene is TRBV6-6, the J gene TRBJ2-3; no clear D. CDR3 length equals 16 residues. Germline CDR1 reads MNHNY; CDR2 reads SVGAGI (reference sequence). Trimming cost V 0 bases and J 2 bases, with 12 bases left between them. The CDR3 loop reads CASSYSTAANTDTQYF. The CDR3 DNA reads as TGTGCCAGCAGTTACTCGACGGCGGCCAACACAGATACGCAGTATTTT.

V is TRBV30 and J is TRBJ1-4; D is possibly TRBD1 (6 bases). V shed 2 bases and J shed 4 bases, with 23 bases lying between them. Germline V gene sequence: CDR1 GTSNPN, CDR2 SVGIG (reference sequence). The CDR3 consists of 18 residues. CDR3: CAWSHPSRRTDGNEKLFF. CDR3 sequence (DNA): TGTGCCTGGAGTCACCCGTCGCGGCGGACAGACGGTAATGAAAAACTGTTTTTT. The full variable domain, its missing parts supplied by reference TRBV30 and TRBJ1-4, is SQTIHQWPATLVQPVGSPLSLECTVEGTSNPNLYWYRQAAGRGLQLLFYSVGIGQISSEVPQNLSASRPQDRQFILSSKKLLLSDSGFYLCAWSHPSRRTDGNEKLFFGSGTQLSVL.

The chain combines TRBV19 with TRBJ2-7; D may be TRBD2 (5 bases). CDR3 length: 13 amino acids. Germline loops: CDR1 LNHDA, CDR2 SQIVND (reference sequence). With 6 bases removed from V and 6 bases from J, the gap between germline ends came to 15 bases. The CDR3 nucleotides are TGTGCCAGTAGGCGGGCCGACGTCGTCGAGCAGTACTTC. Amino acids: CASRRADVVEQYF.

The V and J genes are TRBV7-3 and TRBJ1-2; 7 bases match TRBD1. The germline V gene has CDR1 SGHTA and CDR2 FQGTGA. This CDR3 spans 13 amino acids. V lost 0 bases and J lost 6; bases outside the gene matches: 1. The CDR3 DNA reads TGTGCCAGCAGCTTAACACAGGGGAATGGCTACACCTTC. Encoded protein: CASSLTQGNGYTF.

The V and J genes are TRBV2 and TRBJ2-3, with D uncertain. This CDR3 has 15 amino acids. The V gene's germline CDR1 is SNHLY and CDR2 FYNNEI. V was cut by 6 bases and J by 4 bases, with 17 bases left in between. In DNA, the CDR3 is TGTGCCAGCAGGAAGTGGGAAAAGAGTCCAGATACGCAGTATTTT. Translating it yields CASRKWEKSPDTQYF.

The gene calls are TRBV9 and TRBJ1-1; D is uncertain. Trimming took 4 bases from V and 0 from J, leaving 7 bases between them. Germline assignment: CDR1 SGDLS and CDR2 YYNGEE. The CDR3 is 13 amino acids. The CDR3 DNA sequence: TGTGCCAGCAGCCGCCAGCTGAACACTGAAGCTTTCTTT. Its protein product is CASSRQLNTEAFF.

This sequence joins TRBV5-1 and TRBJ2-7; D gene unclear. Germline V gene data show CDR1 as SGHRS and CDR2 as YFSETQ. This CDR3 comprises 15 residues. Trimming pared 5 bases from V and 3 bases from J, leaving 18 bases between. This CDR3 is CASRRTWGNLYEQYF. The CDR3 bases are TGCGCCAGCAGACGTACCTGGGGAAACCTCTACGAGCAGTACTTC.

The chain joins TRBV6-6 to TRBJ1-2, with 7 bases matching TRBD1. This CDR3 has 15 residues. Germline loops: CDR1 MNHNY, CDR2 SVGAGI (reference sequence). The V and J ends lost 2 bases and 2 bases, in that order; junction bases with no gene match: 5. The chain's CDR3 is CASSYQTGTNYGYTF. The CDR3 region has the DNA TGTGCCAGCAGTTACCAGACAGGGACCAACTATGGCTACACCTTC.

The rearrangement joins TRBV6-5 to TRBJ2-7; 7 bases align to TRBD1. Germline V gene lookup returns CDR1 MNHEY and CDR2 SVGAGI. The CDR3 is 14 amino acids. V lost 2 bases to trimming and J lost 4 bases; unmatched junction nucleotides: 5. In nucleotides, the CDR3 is TGTGCCAGCAGTTACAGCGACAGGGAGTACGAGCAGTACTTC. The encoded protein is CASSYSDREYEQYF.

This CDR3 reads CASARDRASYEQYF. CDR3 nucleotide sequence: TGTGCCAGCGCTCGGGACAGGGCCTCCTACGAGCAGTACTTC. The gene calls are TRBV6-6 and TRBJ2-7; TRBD1 aligns across 9 bases. CDR1 and CDR2 (germline): MNHNY, SVGAGI (reference sequence). V dropped 8 bases and J dropped 0; count of bases not matched to a gene: 5. The CDR3 is made up of 14 amino acids.

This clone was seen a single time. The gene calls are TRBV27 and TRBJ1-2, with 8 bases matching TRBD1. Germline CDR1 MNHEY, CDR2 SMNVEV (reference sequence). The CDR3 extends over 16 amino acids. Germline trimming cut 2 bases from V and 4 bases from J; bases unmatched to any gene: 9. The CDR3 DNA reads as TGTGCCAGCAGTTTAAGTCCCGGACAGGGAGGCTATGGCTACACCTTC. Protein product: CASSLSPGQGGYGYTF.

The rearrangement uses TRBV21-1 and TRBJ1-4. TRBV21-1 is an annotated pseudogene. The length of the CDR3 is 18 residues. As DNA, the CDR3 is TGTGCCAGCAGCACACCGGGGCTCGGAAAACCAACTAATGAAAAACTGTTTTTT. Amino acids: CASSTPGLGKPTNEKLFF.

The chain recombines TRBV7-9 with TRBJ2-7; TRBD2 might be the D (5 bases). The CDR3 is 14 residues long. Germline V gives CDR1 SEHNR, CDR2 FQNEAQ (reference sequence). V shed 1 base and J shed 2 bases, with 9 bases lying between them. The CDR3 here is CASSLVWEPYEQYF. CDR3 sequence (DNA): TGTGCCAGCAGCTTAGTTTGGGAGCCCTACGAGCAGTACTTC.